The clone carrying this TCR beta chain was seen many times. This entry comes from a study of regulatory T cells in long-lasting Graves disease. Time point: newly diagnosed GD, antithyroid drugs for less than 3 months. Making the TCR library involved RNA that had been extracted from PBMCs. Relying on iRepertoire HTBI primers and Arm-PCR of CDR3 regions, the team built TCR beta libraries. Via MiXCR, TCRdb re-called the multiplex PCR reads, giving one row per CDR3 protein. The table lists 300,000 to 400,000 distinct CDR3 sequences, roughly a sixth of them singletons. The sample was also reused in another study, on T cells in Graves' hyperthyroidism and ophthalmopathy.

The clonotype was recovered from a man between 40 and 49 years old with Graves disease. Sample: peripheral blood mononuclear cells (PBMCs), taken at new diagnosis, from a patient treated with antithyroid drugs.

The CDR3 region has the DNA TGTGCCAGCTCACCACCGTCGAGGGACAATGAGCAGTTCTTC. This gives the protein CASSPPSRDNEQFF. The rearrangement links TRBV18 to TRBJ2-1, with a weak D call TRBD2 (5 bases). This CDR3 contains 14 residues. Germline CDR1 and CDR2: KGHSH and LQKENI. Between the trimmed V and J ends, which lost 0 bases and 5 bases, there was a span of 8 bases.